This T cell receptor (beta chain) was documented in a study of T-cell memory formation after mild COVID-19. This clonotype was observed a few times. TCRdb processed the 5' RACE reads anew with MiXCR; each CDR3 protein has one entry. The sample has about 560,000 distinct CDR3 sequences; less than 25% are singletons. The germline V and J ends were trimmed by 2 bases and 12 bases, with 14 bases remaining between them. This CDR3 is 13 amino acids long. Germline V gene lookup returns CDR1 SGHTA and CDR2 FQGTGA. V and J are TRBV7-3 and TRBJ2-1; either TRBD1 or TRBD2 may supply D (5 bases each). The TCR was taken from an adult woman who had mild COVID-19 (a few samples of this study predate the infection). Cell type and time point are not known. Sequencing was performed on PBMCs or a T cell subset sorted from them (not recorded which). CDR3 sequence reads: CASSLGTRLGQFF. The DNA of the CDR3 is TGTGCCAGCAGCTTAGGGACGCGACTGGGGCAGTTCTTC.